The rows below give T cell receptor beta chains drawn from one sample of a study of OX40 agonist ivuxolimab in advanced cancers. TCRdb keeps only in-frame clones here, not all; method: immunoSEQ multiplex PCR. The sample lists around 83,000 clones, roughly 88% seen once, with around 4.3% in the top ten. This specimen was CD4+ or CD8+ T cells sorted from blood, taken in a trial of the OX40 agonist ivuxolimab. These receptors came from an adult with an advanced solid tumor such as melanoma, head and neck, liver or kidney cancer. Both conserved end residues are part of each CDR3. A D gene is named only where the DNA matches it firmly. Only some rows state a clone size, as once, few, many or a class for expanded clones.

size: .
D: .
length: 14
V: TRBV29-1
J: TRBJ1-3
CDR3: CSVPFTLSGNTIYF
DNA: TGCAGCGTCCCCTTTACTCTCTCTGGAAACACCATATATTTT

size: .
D: TRBD2
length: 15
V: TRBV7-2
J: TRBJ2-1
CDR3: CASSLWASGYNEQFF
DNA: TGTGCCAGCAGCTTATGGGCTAGCGGATACAATGAGCAGTTCTTC

size: .
D: TRBD2
length: 16
V: TRBV5-1
J: TRBJ2-4
CDR3: CASSLGAGSGSDIQYF
DNA: TGCGCCAGCAGCTTGGGTGCGGGTAGCGGGAGTGACATTCAGTACTTC

size: .
D: TRBD2
length: 15
V: TRBV19
J: TRBJ2-1
CDR3: CASSMRESSYNEQFF
DNA: TGTGCCAGTAGTATGCGGGAGAGCTCCTACAATGAGCAGTTCTTC

size: .
D: TRBD2
length: 11
V: TRBV20-1
J: TRBJ2-1
CDR3: CSAQKAGVMFF
DNA: TGCAGTGCTCAGAAGGCGGGGGTTATGTTCTTC

size: few
D: TRBD1
length: 16
V: TRBV25-1
J: TRBJ1-2
CDR3: CASSEGAGGANYGYTF
DNA: TGTGCCAGCAGTGAGGGGGCAGGGGGGGCTAACTATGGCTACACCTTC

size: .
D: TRBD1
length: 16
V: TRBV28
J: TRBJ2-1
CDR3: CASSSTGTGERYEQFF
DNA: TGTGCCAGCAGCTCCACCGGGACAGGGGAGCGGTATGAGCAGTTCTTC

size: .
D: TRBD1
length: 15
V: TRBV7-2
J: TRBJ2-7
CDR3: CASSLLGGSSYEQYF
DNA: TGTGCCAGCAGCTTATTAGGGGGCAGCTCCTACGAGCAGTACTTC

size: few
D: .
length: 17
V: TRBV5-1
J: TRBJ2-2
CDR3: CASSLRPGQGSTGELFF
DNA: TGCGCCAGCAGCCTCCGTCCGGGGCAGGGTAGCACCGGGGAGCTGTTTTTT

size: .
D: .
length: 15
V: TRBV5-1
J: TRBJ1-1
CDR3: CASSLAWDGNTEAFF
DNA: TGCGCCAGCAGCTTGGCCTGGGACGGGAACACTGAAGCTTTCTTT

size: few
D: .
length: 15
V: TRBV5-5
J: TRBJ1-3
CDR3: CASSREPRAGNTIYF
DNA: TGTGCCAGCAGCCGCGAGCCAAGAGCCGGAAACACCATATATTTT

size: .
D: TRBD1
length: 13
V: TRBV27
J: TRBJ1-1
CDR3: CASRITGGTEAFF
DNA: TGTGCCAGCAGAATTACAGGGGGCACTGAAGCTTTCTTT

size: .
D: .
length: 14
V: TRBV12-5
J: TRBJ2-1
CDR3: CASGPQGVLNEQFF
DNA: TGTGCTAGTGGTCCCCAAGGGGTCTTGAATGAGCAGTTCTTC

size: .
D: .
length: 14
V: TRBV2
J: TRBJ2-1
CDR3: CASSRNGPEDEQFF
DNA: TGTGCCAGCAGCAGGAACGGGCCGGAGGATGAGCAGTTCTTC

size: .
D: .
length: 14
V: TRBV7-3
J: TRBJ1-2
CDR3: CASSPGPNNYGYTF
DNA: TGTGCCAGCAGCCCCGGACCGAATAACTATGGCTACACCTTC

size: once
D: .
length: 13
V: TRBV6-6
J: TRBJ1-2
CDR3: CASSRGANYGYTF
DNA: TGTGCCAGCAGCCGCGGGGCTAACTATGGCTACACCTTC

size: .
D: .
length: 13
V: TRBV11-3
J: TRBJ1-3
CDR3: CASSLEYGNTIYF
DNA: TGTGCCAGCAGCTTAGAGTACGGAAACACCATATATTTT

size: .
D: .
length: 14
V: TRBV10-1
J: TRBJ2-5
CDR3: CASSRSTGQETQYF
DNA: TGCGCCAGCAGCCGATCTACAGGTCAAGAGACCCAGTACTTC

size: few
D: TRBD1
length: 13
V: TRBV19
J: TRBJ2-1
CDR3: CASGQATYNEQFF
DNA: TGTGCCAGCGGACAGGCTACCTACAATGAGCAGTTCTTC

size: .
D: .
length: 14
V: TRBV6-1
J: TRBJ1-1
CDR3: CASRASGINTEAFF
DNA: TGTGCCAGCAGAGCCTCGGGGATAAACACTGAAGCTTTCTTT

size: .
D: TRBD2
length: 21
V: TRBV13
J: TRBJ2-7
CDR3: CASSRNGLPDRRGGRSYEQYF
DNA: TGTGCCAGCAGCCGAAATGGCCTTCCGGACCGCCGGGGCGGGAGATCCTACGAGCAGTACTTC

size: once
D: .
length: 14
V: TRBV5-4
J: TRBJ2-1
CDR3: CASSTGLREDEQFF
DNA: TGTGCCAGCAGCACGGGACTCCGAGAGGATGAGCAGTTCTTC

size: .
D: .
length: 12
V: TRBV18
J: TRBJ1-1
CDR3: CASSQGDTEAFF
DNA: TGTGCCAGCTCACAGGGGGACACTGAAGCTTTCTTT

size: .
D: .
length: 15
V: TRBV2
J: TRBJ2-5
CDR3: CASSPDRGGWETQYF
DNA: TGTGCCAGCAGCCCCGACCGAGGCGGATGGGAGACCCAGTACTTC

size: .
D: .
length: 11
V: TRBV14
J: TRBJ2-3
CDR3: CASSIGNTQYF
DNA: TGTGCCAGCAGCATAGGGAATACGCAGTATTTT

size: .
D: TRBD1
length: 15
V: TRBV18
J: TRBJ2-6
CDR3: CASSRGQAGANVLTF
DNA: TGTGCCAGCTCACGCGGACAGGCTGGGGCCAACGTCCTGACTTTC

size: .
D: .
length: 13
V: TRBV2
J: TRBJ1-1
CDR3: CASSEALSGTSFF
DNA: TGTGCCAGCAGTGAAGCGTTGTCGGGGACTTCTTTCTTT

size: .
D: TRBD1
length: 14
V: TRBV25-1
J: TRBJ1-1
CDR3: CASSWDRENTEAFF
DNA: TGTGCCAGCAGTTGGGACAGGGAGAACACTGAAGCTTTCTTT

size: .
D: .
length: 16
V: TRBV7-2
J: TRBJ2-6
CDR3: CASSLEASSGANVLTF
DNA: TGTGCCAGCAGCTTAGAGGCATCCTCTGGGGCCAACGTCCTGACTTTC

size: few
D: .
length: 13
V: TRBV11-3
J: TRBJ1-1
CDR3: CASSQISNTEAFF
DNA: TGTGCCAGCAGCCAGATATCGAACACTGAAGCTTTCTTT

size: .
D: .
length: 11
V: TRBV28
J: TRBJ2-7
CDR3: CASSINYEQYF
DNA: TGTGCCAGCAGTATCAACTACGAGCAGTACTTC

size: .
D: TRBD1
length: 13
V: TRBV27
J: TRBJ1-2
CDR3: CASSVTGDYGYTF
DNA: TGTGCCAGCAGTGTGACAGGGGACTATGGCTACACCTTC

size: .
D: .
length: 17
V: TRBV19
J: TRBJ2-5
CDR3: CASSLYTAGRMEETQYF
DNA: TGTGCCAGTAGTCTATATACGGCTGGACGGATGGAAGAGACCCAGTACTTC

size: .
D: TRBD1
length: 15
V: TRBV5-8
J: TRBJ2-1
CDR3: CASSRTGSSYNEQFF
DNA: TGTGCCAGCAGCCGGACAGGGAGCTCCTACAATGAGCAGTTCTTC

size: .
D: .
length: 12
V: TRBV27
J: TRBJ2-5
CDR3: CASSQLGETQYF
DNA: TGTGCCAGCAGTCAGCTAGGGGAGACCCAGTACTTC

size: .
D: TRBD2
length: 16
V: TRBV4-1
J: TRBJ2-2
CDR3: CASSRTGGLAAGELFF
DNA: TGCGCCAGCAGCCGCACTGGTGGACTAGCAGCCGGGGAGCTGTTTTTT

size: .
D: .
length: 16
V: TRBV7-5
J: TRBJ2-3
CDR3: CARSFQREGCTDTQYF
DNA: TGTGCCAGAAGCTTTCAGCGGGAGGGTTGCACAGATACGCAGTATTTT

size: .
D: TRBD2
length: 18
V: TRBV27
J: TRBJ2-7
CDR3: CASSPLGLAGVDSYEQYF
DNA: TGTGCCAGCAGTCCGCTAGGACTAGCGGGAGTTGATTCCTACGAGCAGTACTTC

size: .
D: .
length: 13
V: TRBV9
J: TRBJ1-4
CDR3: CASSVGAGEKLFF
DNA: TGTGCCAGCAGCGTTGGGGCAGGTGAAAAACTGTTTTTT

size: .
D: TRBD1
length: 14
V: TRBV5-1
J: TRBJ2-7
CDR3: CASTPGTGGGEQYF
DNA: TGCGCCAGCACTCCCGGGACAGGGGGGGGCGAGCAGTACTTC

size: once
D: .
length: 13
V: TRBV28
J: TRBJ1-3
CDR3: CASTKTAGNTIYF
DNA: TGTGCCAGCACCAAAACAGCTGGAAACACCATATATTTT

size: once
D: .
length: 13
V: TRBV18
J: TRBJ1-4
CDR3: CASSPGANEKLFF
DNA: TGTGCCAGCTCACCAGGGGCTAATGAAAAACTGTTTTTT

size: .
D: .
length: 14
V: TRBV4-2
J: TRBJ2-1
CDR3: CASSQVAQNNEQFF
DNA: TGTGCCAGCAGCCAAGTGGCCCAAAACAATGAGCAGTTCTTC

size: .
D: .
length: 14
V: TRBV11-2
J: TRBJ2-7
CDR3: CASSQDWNSYEQYF
DNA: TGTGCCAGCAGCCAAGACTGGAACTCCTACGAGCAGTACTTC